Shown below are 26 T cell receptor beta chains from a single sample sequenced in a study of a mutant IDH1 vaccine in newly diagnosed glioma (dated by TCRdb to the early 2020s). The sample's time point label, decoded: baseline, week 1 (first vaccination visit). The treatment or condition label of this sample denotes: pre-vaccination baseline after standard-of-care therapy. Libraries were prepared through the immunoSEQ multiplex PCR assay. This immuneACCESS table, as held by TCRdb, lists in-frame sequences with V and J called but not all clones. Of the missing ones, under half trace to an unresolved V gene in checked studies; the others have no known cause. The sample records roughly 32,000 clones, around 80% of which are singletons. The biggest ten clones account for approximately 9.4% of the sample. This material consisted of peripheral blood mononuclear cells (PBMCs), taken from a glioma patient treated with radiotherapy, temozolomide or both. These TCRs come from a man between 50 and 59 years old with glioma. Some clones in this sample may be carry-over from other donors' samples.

CDR3 sequence (DNA): TGCAGCGTTGAAAACGCGGGAGTTAGAGAGACCCAGTACTTC. This translates into CSVENAGVRETQYF. The chain couples TRBV29-1 to TRBJ2-5; 7 positions agree with TRBD2. The V gene's germline CDR1 is SQVTM and CDR2 ANQGSEA. V lost 2 bases, J lost 4 bases, and 7 bases stayed unmatched. The CDR3 sequence is 14 residues long.

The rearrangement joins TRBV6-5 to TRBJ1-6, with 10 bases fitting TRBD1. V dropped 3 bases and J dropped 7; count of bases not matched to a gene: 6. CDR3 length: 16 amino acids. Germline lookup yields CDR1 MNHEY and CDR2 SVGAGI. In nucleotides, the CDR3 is TGTGCCAGCAGTTATAGGACAGGGGGATCCAATTCACCCCTCCACTTT. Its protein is CASSYRTGGSNSPLHF.

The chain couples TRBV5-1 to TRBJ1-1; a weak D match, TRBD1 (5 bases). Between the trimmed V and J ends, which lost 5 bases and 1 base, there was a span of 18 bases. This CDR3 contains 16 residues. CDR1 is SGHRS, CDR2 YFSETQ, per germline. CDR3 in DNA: TGCGCCAGCAGTTCGGGACCCACCAGCCAGAACACTGAAGCTTTCTTT. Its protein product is CASSSGPTSQNTEAFF.

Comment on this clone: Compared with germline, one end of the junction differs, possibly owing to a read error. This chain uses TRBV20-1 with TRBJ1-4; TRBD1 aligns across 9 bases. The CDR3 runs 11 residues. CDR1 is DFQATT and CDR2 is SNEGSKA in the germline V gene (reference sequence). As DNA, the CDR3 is TGCAGTGCTAGAGTGGGACAGGGAAAGAGATTT. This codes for CSARVGQGKRF.

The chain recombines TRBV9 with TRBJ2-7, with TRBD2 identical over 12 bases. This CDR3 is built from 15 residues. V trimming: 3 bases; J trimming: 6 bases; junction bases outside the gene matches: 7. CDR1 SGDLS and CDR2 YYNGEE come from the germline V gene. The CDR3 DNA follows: TGTGCCAGCAGCGCAAGGACTAGCGGGATAAGCGAGCAGTACTTC. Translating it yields CASSARTSGISEQYF.

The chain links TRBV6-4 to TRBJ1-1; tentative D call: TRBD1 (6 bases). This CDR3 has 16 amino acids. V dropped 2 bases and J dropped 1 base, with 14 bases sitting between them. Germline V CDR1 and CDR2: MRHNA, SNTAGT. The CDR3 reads CASSDPSRQENTEAFF. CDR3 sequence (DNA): TGTGCCAGCAGTGACCCCTCGCGACAGGAGAACACTGAAGCTTTCTTT.

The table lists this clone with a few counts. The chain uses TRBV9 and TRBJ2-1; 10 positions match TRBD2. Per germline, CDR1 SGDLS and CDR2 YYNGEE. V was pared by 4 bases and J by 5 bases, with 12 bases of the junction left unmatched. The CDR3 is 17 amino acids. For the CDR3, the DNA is TGTGCCAGCAGCCCCGAACCCACTAGCGGGATTGACAATGAGCAGTTCTTC. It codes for CASSPEPTSGIDNEQFF.

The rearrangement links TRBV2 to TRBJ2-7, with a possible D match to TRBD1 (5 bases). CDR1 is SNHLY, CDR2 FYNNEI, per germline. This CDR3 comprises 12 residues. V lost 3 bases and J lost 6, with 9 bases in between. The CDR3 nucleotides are TGTGCCAGCAGTGACAGGGATGGCGAGCAGTACTTC. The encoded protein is CASSDRDGEQYF.

The CDR3 protein is CAWSELAAEYTF. Written as DNA, the CDR3 is TGTGCCTGGAGTGAGCTGGCCGCAGAGTACACCTTC. The J gene is TRBJ1-2, the V gene TRBV30; D remains ambiguous. The V end was cut by 1 base, the J end by 11 bases, with 14 bases between. The CDR3 totals 12 residues. From germline, CDR1 is GTSNPN and CDR2 SVGIG (reference sequence).

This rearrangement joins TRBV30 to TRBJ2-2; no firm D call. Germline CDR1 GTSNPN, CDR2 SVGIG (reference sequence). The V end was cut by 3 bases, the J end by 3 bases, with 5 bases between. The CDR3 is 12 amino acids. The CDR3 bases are TGTGCCTGGAGAGAAGACACCGGGGAGCTGTTTTTT. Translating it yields CAWREDTGELFF. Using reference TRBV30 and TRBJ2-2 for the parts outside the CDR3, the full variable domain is SQTIHQWPATLVQPVGSPLSLECTVEGTSNPNLYWYRQAAGRGLQLLFYSVGIGQISSEVPQNLSASRPQDRQFILSSKKLLLSDSGFYLCAWREDTGELFFGEGSRLTVL.

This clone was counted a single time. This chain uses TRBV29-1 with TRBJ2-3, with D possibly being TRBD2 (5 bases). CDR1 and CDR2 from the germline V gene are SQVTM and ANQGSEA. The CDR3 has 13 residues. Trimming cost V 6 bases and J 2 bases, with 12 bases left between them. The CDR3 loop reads CSVDWVPTDTQYF. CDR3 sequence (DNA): TGCAGCGTGGACTGGGTTCCCACAGATACGCAGTATTTT.

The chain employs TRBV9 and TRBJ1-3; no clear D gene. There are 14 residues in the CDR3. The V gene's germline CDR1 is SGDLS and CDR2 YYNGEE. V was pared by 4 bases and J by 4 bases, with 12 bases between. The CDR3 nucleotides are TGTGCCAGCAGCAACGGGATAGAGGGAAACACCATATATTTT. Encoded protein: CASSNGIEGNTIYF. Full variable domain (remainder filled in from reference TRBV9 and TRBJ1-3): DSGVTQTPKHLITATGQRVTLRCSPRSGDLSVYWYQQSLDQGLQFLIQYYNGEERAKGNILERFSAQQFPDLHSELNLSSLELGDSALYFCASSNGIEGNTIYFGEGSWLTVV.

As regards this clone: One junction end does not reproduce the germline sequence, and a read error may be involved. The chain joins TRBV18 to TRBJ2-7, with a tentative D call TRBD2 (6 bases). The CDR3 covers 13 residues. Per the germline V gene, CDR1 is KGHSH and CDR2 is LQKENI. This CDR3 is CASSPDTRETEDF. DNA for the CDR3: TGTGCCAGCTCACCAGATACCCGGGAGACAGAGGACTTC.

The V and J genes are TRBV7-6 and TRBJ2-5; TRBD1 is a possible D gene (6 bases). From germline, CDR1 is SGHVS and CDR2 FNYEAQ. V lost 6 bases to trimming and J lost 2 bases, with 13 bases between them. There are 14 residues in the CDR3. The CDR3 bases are TGTGCCAGCAGATCAGGGGTTGGACAAGAGACCCAGTACTTC. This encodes CASRSGVGQETQYF.

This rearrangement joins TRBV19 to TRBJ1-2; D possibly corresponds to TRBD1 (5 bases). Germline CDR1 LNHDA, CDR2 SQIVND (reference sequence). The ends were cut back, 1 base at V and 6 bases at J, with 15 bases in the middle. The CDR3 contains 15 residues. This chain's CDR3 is CASSIGTRGFNGYTF. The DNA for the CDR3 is TGTGCCAGTAGTATAGGGACGAGGGGATTTAATGGCTACACCTTC.

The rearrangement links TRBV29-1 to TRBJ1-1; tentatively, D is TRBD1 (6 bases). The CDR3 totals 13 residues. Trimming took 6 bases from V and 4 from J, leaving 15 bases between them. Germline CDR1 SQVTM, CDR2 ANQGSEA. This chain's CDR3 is CSVGGAPGTEAFF. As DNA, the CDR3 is TGCAGCGTAGGGGGGGCCCCGGGCACTGAAGCTTTCTTT.

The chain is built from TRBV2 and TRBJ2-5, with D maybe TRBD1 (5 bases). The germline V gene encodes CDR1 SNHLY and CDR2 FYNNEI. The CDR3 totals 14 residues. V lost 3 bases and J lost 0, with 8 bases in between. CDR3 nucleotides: TGTGCCAGCAGTGAGGTGGGGCACCAAGAGACCCAGTACTTC. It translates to CASSEVGHQETQYF.

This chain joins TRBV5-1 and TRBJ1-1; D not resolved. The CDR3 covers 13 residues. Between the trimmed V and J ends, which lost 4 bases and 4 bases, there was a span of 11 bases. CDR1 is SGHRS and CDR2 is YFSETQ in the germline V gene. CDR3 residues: CASSQDGPTEAFF. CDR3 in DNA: TGCGCCAGCAGCCAGGACGGGCCCACTGAAGCTTTCTTT.

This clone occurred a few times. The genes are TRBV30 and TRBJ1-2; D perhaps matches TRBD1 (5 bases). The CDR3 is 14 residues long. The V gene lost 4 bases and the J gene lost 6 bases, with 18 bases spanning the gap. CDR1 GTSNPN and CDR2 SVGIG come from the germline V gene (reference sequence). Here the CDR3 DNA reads TGTGCCTGGAAGCGTCAGGGAGGGCGAAATGGCTACACCTTC. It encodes CAWKRQGGRNGYTF.

The CDR3 region is CASSLWHDNEQFF. The CDR3 nucleotides read TGTGCCAGCAGTTTATGGCACGACAATGAGCAGTTCTTC. The gene calls are TRBV27 and TRBJ2-1; the D is unclear. This CDR3 comprises 13 residues. Germline V lookup: CDR1 MNHEY, CDR2 SMNVEV (reference sequence). V lost 1 base, J lost 5 bases, and 6 bases lay in between.

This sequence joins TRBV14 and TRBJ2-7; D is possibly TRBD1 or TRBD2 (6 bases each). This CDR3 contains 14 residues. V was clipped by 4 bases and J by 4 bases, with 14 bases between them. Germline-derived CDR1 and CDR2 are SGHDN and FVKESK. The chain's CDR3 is CASSRWGARYEQYF. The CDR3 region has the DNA TGTGCCAGCAGCCGTTGGGGGGCGAGGTACGAGCAGTACTTC. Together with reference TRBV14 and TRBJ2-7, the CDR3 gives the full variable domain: EAGVTQFPSHSVIEKGQTVTLRCDPISGHDNLYWYRRVMGKEIKFLLHFVKESKQDESGMPNNRFLAERTGGTYSTLKVQPAELEDSGVYFCASSRWGARYEQYFGPGTRLTVT.

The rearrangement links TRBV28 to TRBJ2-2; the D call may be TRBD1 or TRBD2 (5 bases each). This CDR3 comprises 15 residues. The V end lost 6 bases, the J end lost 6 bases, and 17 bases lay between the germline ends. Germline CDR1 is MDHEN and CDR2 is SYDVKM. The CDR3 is CASSPPAGTAGELFF. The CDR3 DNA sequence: TGTGCCAGCAGCCCGCCGGCAGGGACCGCCGGGGAGCTGTTTTTT.

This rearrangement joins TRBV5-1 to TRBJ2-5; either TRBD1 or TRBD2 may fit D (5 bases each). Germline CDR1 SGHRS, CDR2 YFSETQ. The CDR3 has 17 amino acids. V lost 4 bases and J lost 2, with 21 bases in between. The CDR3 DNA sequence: TGCGCCAGCAGCATCCCCGGGACCAAAAGGGAACAAGAGACCCAGTACTTC. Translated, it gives CASSIPGTKREQETQYF.

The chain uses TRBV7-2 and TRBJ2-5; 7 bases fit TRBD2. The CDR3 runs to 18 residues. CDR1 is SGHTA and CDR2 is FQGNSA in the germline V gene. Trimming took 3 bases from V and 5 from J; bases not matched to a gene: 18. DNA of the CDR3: TGTGCCAGCAGCTTCCGGGAGTCCTCGGCTAGCGGTAGGGAGACCCAGTACTTC. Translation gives CASSFRESSASGRETQYF.

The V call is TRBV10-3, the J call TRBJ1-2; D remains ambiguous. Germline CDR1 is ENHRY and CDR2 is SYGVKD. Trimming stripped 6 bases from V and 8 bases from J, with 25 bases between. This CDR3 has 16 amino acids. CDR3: CAIRPGALVPSGGYTF. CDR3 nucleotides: TGTGCCATCAGGCCGGGCGCCCTGGTCCCCTCGGGCGGCTACACCTTC.

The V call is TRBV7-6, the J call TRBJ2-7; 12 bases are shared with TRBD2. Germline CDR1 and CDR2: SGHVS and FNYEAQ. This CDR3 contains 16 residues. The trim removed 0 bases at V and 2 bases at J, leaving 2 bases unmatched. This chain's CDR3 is CASSLAGLAGAYEQYF. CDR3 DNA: TGTGCCAGCAGCTTAGCGGGACTAGCGGGCGCCTACGAGCAGTACTTC.